The clone carrying this T cell receptor (beta chain) was observed a few times. CDR1 and CDR2 (germline): SEHNR, FQNEAQ (reference sequence). Trimming removed 1 base at V and 0 bases at J, with 7 bases between. The CDR3 runs to 14 residues. The entirety of the isolated RNA underwent reverse transcription, so expressed TCRB transcripts were sequenced. Assay used: immunoSEQ multiplex PCR; TCRdb lists only in-frame clones, some missing. The sample shows some 410,000 clones, more than 9.5% of them seen only once. These data are taken from a study of beta chain features in type 1 diabetes. The TCR comes from a woman aged 18-29 years in good health. V and J are TRBV7-9 and TRBJ2-7; D uncertain. Sequenced sample: naive CD4+ T cells from blood. The CDR3 bases are TGTGCCAGCAGCTTAGGGCGCACCTCCTACGAGCAGTACTTC. This codes for CASSLGRTSYEQYF.